Each of the 20 T cell receptor beta chains below was sequenced from the same sample in a study of T-cell memory formation after mild COVID-19. MiXCR, run by TCRdb on the 5' RACE reads, gives a single entry per CDR3 protein. Of 300,000 to 400,000 distinct CDR3 sequences detected, around 27% appear once; the ten largest clones hold about 13%. Material: PBMCs or a T cell subset sorted from them (not recorded which). These receptors came from an adult woman who had mild COVID-19 (a few samples of this study predate the infection). Cell type and time point are not known.

The chain uses TRBV18 and TRBJ2-1; a weak D match, TRBD1 (5 bases). Trimming cost V 2 bases and J 4 bases, with 9 bases left between them. CDR3 length: 14 residues. The germline CDR1 and CDR2 sequences are KGHSH and LQKENI. CDR3 sequence (DNA): TGTGCCAGCTCACCATTGACAGTATACAATGAGCAGTTCTTC. The encoded protein is CASSPLTVYNEQFF.

This clonotype turned up a few times. This chain connects TRBV4-1 to TRBJ2-7; perhaps TRBD2 as D (6 bases). The length of the CDR3 is 14 residues. V gave up 5 bases and J gave up 3 bases, with 14 bases separating them. Germline V gene sequence: CDR1 MGHRA, CDR2 YSYEKL. The CDR3 reads CASSATRSVYEQYF. In DNA, the CDR3 is TGCGCCAGCAGCGCGACTAGGTCGGTCTACGAGCAGTACTTC.

This clonotype was counted between two and nine times. This rearrangement joins TRBV20-1 to TRBJ2-7, with TRBD2 matching 7 bases. The junction had 4 bases not matched to a gene; V was cut back by 5 bases and J by 3 bases. CDR1 and CDR2 (germline): DFQATT, SNEGSKA (reference sequence). The CDR3 totals 12 residues. The CDR3 spells CSARAGDYEQYF. For the CDR3, the DNA is TGCAGTGCTCGGGCGGGAGACTACGAGCAGTACTTC.

This chain joins TRBV7-9 and TRBJ2-1; 9 positions match TRBD1. Germline-derived CDR1 and CDR2 are SEHNR and FQNEAQ (reference sequence). CDR3 size: 15 residues. Unmatched junction bases numbered 2, after V lost 3 bases and J lost 2 bases. Written as DNA, the CDR3 is TGTGCCAGCAGCTTCGGGACAGGGACCTACAATGAGCAGTTCTTC. This translates into CASSFGTGTYNEQFF.

The V gene is TRBV3-1, the J gene TRBJ1-2; the D gene is possibly TRBD1 (5 bases). The CDR3 length is 14 residues. The germline CDR1 and CDR2 sequences are LGHDT and YNNKEL (reference sequence). The ends were cut back, 1 base at V and 2 bases at J, with 8 bases in the middle. CDR3 nucleotides: TGTGCCAGCAGCCAAGGCTGGGGGAACTATGGCTACACCTTC. Translated: CASSQGWGNYGYTF. Full variable domain (remainder filled in from reference TRBV3-1 and TRBJ1-2): DTAVSQTPKYLVTQMGNDKSIKCEQNLGHDTMYWYKQDSKKFLKIMFSYNNKELIINETVPNRFSPKSPDKAHLNLHINSLELGDSAVYFCASSQGWGNYGYTFGSGTRLTVV.

This clonotype was recorded a few times. CDR3 amino acids: CASSPRALAGARNEQFF. DNA for the CDR3: TGTGCCAGCAGCCCCCGTGCCCTAGCGGGGGCTAGGAATGAGCAGTTCTTC. The chain is built from TRBV7-2 and TRBJ2-1, with 10 bases matching TRBD2. CDR1 is SGHTA and CDR2 is FQGNSA in the germline V gene. CDR3 length: 17 amino acids. J gave up 7 bases and V 5 bases, and 14 bases lay outside the gene matches.

J is TRBJ1-2 and V is TRBV30; TRBD1 aligns across 7 bases. V trimming: 4 bases; J trimming: 5 bases; junction bases outside the gene matches: 4. This CDR3 contains 12 residues. Germline V CDR1 and CDR2: GTSNPN, SVGIG (reference sequence). This CDR3 reads CAWNRGGYGYTF. As DNA, the CDR3 is TGTGCCTGGAACAGGGGCGGGTATGGCTACACCTTC.

The chain employs TRBV5-5 and TRBJ2-4, with 12 bases aligning to TRBD2. Unmatched junction bases numbered 2, after V lost 0 bases and J lost 7 bases. The CDR3 loop spans 15 amino acids. Germline CDR1 and CDR2: SGHKS and YYEKEE (reference sequence). CDR3 sequence (DNA): TGTGCCAGCAGCTTGGCTAGCGGGAGGGCGAACATTCAGTACTTC. Amino acid sequence: CASSLASGRANIQYF.

This clonotype was picked up a small number of times. The chain joins TRBV7-9 to TRBJ1-1; D gene unclear. The V end lost 1 base, the J end lost 3 bases, and 15 bases lay between the germline ends. Germline assignment: CDR1 SEHNR and CDR2 FQNEAQ (reference sequence). The CDR3 consists of 16 residues. The CDR3 reads CASSLVPRYLDTEAFF. CDR3 sequence (DNA): TGTGCCAGCAGCTTAGTCCCCCGTTATTTGGACACTGAAGCTTTCTTT.

This rearrangement joins TRBV20-1 to TRBJ2-7, with TRBD2 matching 7 bases. This CDR3 comprises 17 residues. Germline lookup yields CDR1 DFQATT and CDR2 SNEGSKA (reference sequence). Trimming took 1 base from V and 2 from J; bases not matched to a gene: 14. The CDR3 bases are TGCAGTGCTAGAGCGTCGTCAGGGACTAAGGACCCCTACGAGCAGTACTTC. Residues: CSARASSGTKDPYEQYF.

This clonotype was recorded a few times. This sequence joins TRBV5-1 and TRBJ2-1; tentative D call: TRBD2 (5 bases). Germline V gives CDR1 SGHRS, CDR2 YFSETQ. V lost 5 bases, J lost 14 bases, and 17 bases lay in between. This CDR3 contains 12 residues. CDR3 sequence reads: CASRYDSWREFF. Here the CDR3 DNA reads TGCGCCAGCAGATACGATAGTTGGCGGGAGTTCTTC.

This chain links TRBV20-1 with TRBJ2-4, with a weak D call TRBD1 (5 bases). Germline CDR1 is DFQATT and CDR2 is SNEGSKA (reference sequence). V lost 1 base and J lost 1, with 11 bases in between. The CDR3 loop spans 15 amino acids. CDR3 residues: CSARVEGVAKNIQYF. For the CDR3, the DNA is TGCAGTGCTAGAGTTGAAGGGGTGGCCAAAAACATTCAGTACTTC.

V is TRBV7-9 and J is TRBJ2-3, with no clear D. Per germline, CDR1 SEHNR and CDR2 FQNEAQ (reference sequence). V shed 6 bases and J shed 2 bases, with 12 bases lying between them. The CDR3 runs 14 residues. CDR3 in DNA: TGTGCCAGCAGGACTCGTAGATCCACAGATACGCAGTATTTT. This gives the protein CASRTRRSTDTQYF.

Only a few counts were recorded for this clonotype. The rearrangement joins TRBV20-1 to TRBJ2-1; D call uncertain. This CDR3 is built from 13 residues. Germline CDR1 is DFQATT and CDR2 is SNEGSKA (reference sequence). The V end lost 0 bases, the J end lost 7 bases, and 10 bases lay between the germline ends. CDR3 region: CSARDRGINEQFF. The DNA of the CDR3 is TGCAGTGCTAGAGATCGAGGTATTAATGAGCAGTTCTTC.

This clonotype was counted between two and nine times. V usage is TRBV19 and J usage is TRBJ2-5; TRBD2 matches 9 bases. Trimming took 6 bases from V and 6 from J; bases not matched to a gene: 11. The CDR3 sequence is 15 residues long. Per germline, CDR1 LNHDA and CDR2 SQIVND (reference sequence). The CDR3 DNA follows: TGTGCCAGTAGCCTAGCGGGGCCCGGGGAAAAGACCCAGTACTTC. It translates to CASSLAGPGEKTQYF. The full variable domain, rest sourced from reference TRBV19 and TRBJ2-5, is DGGITQSPKYLFRKEGQNVTLSCEQNLNHDAMYWYRQDPGQGLRLIYYSQIVNDFQKGDIAEGYSVSREKKESFPLTVTSAQKNPTAFYLCASSLAGPGEKTQYFGPGTRLLVL.

This clonotype was detected a few times. The CDR3 nucleotides are TGTGCCAGCAGCGAACAGTGGGGAAGCTCCTACGAGCAGTACTTC. Its translation is CASSEQWGSSYEQYF. The V gene is TRBV11-3, the J gene TRBJ2-7; D is undetermined. This CDR3 spans 15 amino acids. From germline, CDR1 is SGHNT and CDR2 YENEEA. Trimming left V 5 bases short and J 0 bases short, with 14 bases between. The full variable domain, completed using reference TRBV11-3 and TRBJ2-7, is EAGVVQSPRYKIIEKKQPVAFWCNPISGHNTLYWYLQNLGQGPELLIRYENEEAVDDSQLPKDRFSAERLKGVDSTLKIQPAELGDSAVYLCASSEQWGSSYEQYFGPGTRLTVT.

J is TRBJ2-5 and V is TRBV5-1, with 8 bases matching TRBD1. The CDR3 is made up of 14 amino acids. V dropped 4 bases and J dropped 5; count of bases not matched to a gene: 7. The germline V gene has CDR1 SGHRS and CDR2 YFSETQ. CDR3 loop: CASSVQGDTETQYF. In DNA, the CDR3 is TGCGCCAGCAGCGTACAGGGGGATACGGAGACCCAGTACTTC.

The V and J genes are TRBV4-2 and TRBJ2-5; D not resolved. Looked up from germline, CDR1 is LGHNA and CDR2 is YNFKEQ. The CDR3 has 15 amino acids. The ends were cut back, 0 bases at V and 7 bases at J, with 15 bases in the middle. This chain's CDR3 is CASSQDAPEVATQYF. The CDR3 nucleotides are TGTGCCAGCAGCCAAGACGCGCCCGAAGTCGCGACCCAGTACTTC.

This chain connects TRBV5-1 to TRBJ2-1, with D possibly TRBD1 on 5 matching bases. V was clipped by 0 bases and J by 15 bases, with 13 bases between them. CDR3 length: 12 amino acids. Germline CDR1 reads SGHRS; CDR2 reads YFSETQ. The CDR3 coding sequence is TGCGCCAGCAGCTTGGGACAGACCCGGCCGTTCTTC. This codes for CASSLGQTRPFF.

This clonotype showed up just a few times. Written as DNA, the CDR3 is TGTGCCAGCAGCTCGGGACAGATACAAGAGACCCAGTACTTC. It codes for CASSSGQIQETQYF. The chain has TRBV7-2 and TRBJ2-5; 7 bases agree with TRBD1. CDR1 is SGHTA, CDR2 FQGNSA, per germline. J was trimmed by 2 bases and V by 4 bases; bases with no gene match: 4. CDR3 length equals 14 residues.